Included here is one T cell receptor (beta chain) sequence, with context. After extraction with the RNeasy kit, roughly 0.45 to 1 ug of the RNA was reverse transcribed using random hexamers. Coverage of TCR beta CDR3 amplification by immunoSEQ multiplex PCR extended to 54 Vbeta and 13 Jbeta. Each CDR3 protein gets one entry after TCRdb re-called the immunoSEQ multiplex PCR reads with MiXCR. The table lists some 190,000 distinct CDR3 sequences, 90% to 96% of them singletons. TCR beta sequencing was performed on blood CD8+ and CD4+ T cells. In the multiple sclerosis control group, patients were treatment-naive and had stable or active relapsing-remitting disease. TEMRA cells were FACS-enriched, unlike CD8+ and CD4+ T cells, which were negatively isolated. The sample comes from a study of CD8 T cells in Susac syndrome. Trimming cost V 3 bases and J 2 bases, with 14 bases left between them. The CDR3 runs to 16 residues. Germline CDR1 KGHDR, CDR2 SFDVKD.

The sequence came from a human donor with multiple sclerosis. The specimen sequenced was CD4+ T cells from PBMCs. The chain recombines TRBV24-1 with TRBJ2-3; D call uncertain. For the CDR3, the DNA is TGTGCCACCAGTGATCCCGACACCCAACTCACAGATACGCAGTATTTT. Residues: CATSDPDTQLTDTQYF.